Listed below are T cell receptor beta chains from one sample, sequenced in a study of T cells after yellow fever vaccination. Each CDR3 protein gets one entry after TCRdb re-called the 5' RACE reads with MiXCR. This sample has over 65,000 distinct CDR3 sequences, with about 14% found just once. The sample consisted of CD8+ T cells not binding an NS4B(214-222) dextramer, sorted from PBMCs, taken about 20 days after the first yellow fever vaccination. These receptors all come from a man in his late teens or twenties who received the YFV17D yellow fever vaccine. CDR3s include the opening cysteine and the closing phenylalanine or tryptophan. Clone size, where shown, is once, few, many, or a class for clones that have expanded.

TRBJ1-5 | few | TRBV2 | CASSEGQVNQPQHF
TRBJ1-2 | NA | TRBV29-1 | CSVDKTGLNYGYTF
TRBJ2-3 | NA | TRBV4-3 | CASSQDILAGSTDTQYF
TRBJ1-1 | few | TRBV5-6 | CASSLQGAALNTEAFF
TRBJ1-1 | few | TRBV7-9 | CASSPKGGPPEAFF
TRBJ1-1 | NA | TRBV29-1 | CSATGINTEAFF
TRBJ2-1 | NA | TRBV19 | CASSNRDNYNEQFF
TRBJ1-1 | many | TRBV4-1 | CASSQAWGGEAFF
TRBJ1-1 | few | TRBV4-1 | CASSQGPGSNTEAFF
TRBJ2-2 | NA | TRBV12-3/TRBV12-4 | CASSYRVGELFF
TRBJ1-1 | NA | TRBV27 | CASSLDAGTEAFF
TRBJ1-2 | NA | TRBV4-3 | CASSQEWTGINYGYTF
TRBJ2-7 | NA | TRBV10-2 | CASSDDLRAGGEQYF
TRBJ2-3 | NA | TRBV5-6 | CASSFTEDTQYF
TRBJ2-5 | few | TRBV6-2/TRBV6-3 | CASSYSSGGVLETQYF
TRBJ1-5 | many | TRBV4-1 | CASSQDLGLGQPQHF
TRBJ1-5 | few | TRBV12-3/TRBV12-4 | CASSPTRVGGRQPQHF
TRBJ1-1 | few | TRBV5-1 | CASSLGAGRVGTEAFF
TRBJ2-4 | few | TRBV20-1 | CSAQEILAKNIQYF
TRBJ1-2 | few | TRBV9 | CASSGQGGYGYTF
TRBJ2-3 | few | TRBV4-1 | CASSQSGGLDTQYF
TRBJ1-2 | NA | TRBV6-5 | CASSYFIGHRDGYTF
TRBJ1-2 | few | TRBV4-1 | CASSQESGGLYGYTF
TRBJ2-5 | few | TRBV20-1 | CSARDRGSGGAETQYF
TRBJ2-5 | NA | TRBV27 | CASKTSGAQETQYF
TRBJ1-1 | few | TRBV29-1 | CSADTGRTEAFF
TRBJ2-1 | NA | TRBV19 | CASSPRGLGGPWDEQFF
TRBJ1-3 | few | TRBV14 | CASSQPSSGNTIYF
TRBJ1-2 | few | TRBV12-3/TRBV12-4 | CASSLVGDRAFGYTF
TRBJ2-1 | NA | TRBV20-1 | CSARRPRNEQFF